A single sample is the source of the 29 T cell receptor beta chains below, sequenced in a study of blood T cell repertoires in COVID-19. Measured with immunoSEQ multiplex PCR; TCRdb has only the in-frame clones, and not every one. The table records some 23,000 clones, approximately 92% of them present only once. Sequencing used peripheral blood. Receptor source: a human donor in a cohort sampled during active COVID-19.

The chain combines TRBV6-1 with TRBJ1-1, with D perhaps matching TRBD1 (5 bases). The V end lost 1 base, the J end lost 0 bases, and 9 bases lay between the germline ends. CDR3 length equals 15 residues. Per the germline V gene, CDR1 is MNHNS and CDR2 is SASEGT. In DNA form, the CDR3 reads TGTGCCAGCAGTGAAGGGGCAGGGATGAACACTGAAGCTTTCTTT. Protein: CASSEGAGMNTEAFF.

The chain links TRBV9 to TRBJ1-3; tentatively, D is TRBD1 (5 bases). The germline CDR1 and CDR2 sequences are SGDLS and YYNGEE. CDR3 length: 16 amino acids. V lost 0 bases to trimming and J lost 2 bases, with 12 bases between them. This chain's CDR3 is CASSVARPGPGNTIYF. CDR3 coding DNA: TGTGCCAGCAGCGTAGCCCGGCCAGGGCCTGGAAACACCATATATTTT. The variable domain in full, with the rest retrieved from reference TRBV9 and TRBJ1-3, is DSGVTQTPKHLITATGQRVTLRCSPRSGDLSVYWYQQSLDQGLQFLIQYYNGEERAKGNILERFSAQQFPDLHSELNLSSLELGDSALYFCASSVARPGPGNTIYFGEGSWLTVV.

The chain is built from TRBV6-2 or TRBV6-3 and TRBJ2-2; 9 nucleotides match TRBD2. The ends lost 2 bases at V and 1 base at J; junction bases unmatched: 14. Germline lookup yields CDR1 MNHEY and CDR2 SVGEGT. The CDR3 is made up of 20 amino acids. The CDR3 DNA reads TGTGCCAGCAGTTACCCCCTTGGTGGGAGCGGGGGGCTGAACACCGGGGAGCTGTTTTTT. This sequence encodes CASSYPLGGSGGLNTGELFF.

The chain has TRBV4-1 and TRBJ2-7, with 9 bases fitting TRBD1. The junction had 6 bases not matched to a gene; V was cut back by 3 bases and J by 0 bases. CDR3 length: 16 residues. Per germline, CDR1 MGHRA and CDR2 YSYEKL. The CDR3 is CASSHVGQGISYEQYF. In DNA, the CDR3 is TGCGCCAGCAGCCATGTCGGACAGGGGATCTCCTACGAGCAGTACTTC.

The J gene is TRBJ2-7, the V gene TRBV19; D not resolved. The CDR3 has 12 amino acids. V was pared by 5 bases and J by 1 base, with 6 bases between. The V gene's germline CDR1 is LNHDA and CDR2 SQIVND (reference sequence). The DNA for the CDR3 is TGTGCCAGTAGTGGCAGGTCCTACGAGCAGTACTTC. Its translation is CASSGRSYEQYF.

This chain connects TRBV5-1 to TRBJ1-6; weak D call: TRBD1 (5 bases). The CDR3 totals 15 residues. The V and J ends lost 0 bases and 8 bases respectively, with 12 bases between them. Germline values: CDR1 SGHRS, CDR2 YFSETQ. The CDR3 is CASSLDGGRDSPLHF. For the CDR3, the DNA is TGCGCCAGCAGCTTGGACGGGGGGAGAGATTCACCCCTCCACTTT. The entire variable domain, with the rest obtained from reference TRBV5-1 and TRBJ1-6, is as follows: KAGVTQTPRYLIKTRGQQVTLSCSPISGHRSVSWYQQTPGQGLQFLFEYFSETQRNKGNFPGRFSGRQFSNSRSEMNVSTLELGDSALYLCASSLDGGRDSPLHFGNGTRLTVT.

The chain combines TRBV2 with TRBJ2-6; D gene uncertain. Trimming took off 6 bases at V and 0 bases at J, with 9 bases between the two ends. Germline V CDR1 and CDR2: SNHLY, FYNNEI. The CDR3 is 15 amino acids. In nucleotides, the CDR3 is TGTGCCAGCAGCGCGTTGGTCTCTGGGGCCAACGTCCTGACTTTC. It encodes CASSALVSGANVLTF.

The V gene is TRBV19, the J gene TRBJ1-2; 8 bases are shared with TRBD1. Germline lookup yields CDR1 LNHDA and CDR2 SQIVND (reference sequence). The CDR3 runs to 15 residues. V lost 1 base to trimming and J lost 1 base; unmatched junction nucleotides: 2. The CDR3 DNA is TGTGCCAGTAGTATAGGCGACAGGGGTAACTATGGCTACACCTTC. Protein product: CASSIGDRGNYGYTF.

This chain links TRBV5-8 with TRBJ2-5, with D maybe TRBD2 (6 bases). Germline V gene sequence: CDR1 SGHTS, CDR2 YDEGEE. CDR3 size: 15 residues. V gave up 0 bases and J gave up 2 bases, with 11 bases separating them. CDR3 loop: CASSLEGLKQETQYF. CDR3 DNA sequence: TGTGCCAGCAGCTTGGAGGGACTCAAACAAGAGACCCAGTACTTC.

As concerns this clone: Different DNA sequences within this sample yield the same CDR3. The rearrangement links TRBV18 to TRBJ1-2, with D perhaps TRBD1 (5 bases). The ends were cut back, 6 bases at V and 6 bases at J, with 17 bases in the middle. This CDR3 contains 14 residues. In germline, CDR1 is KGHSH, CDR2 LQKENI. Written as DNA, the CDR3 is TGTGCCAGCTCGTTCGCTAGGGGTGAAGATGGCTACACCTTC. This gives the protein CASSFARGEDGYTF.

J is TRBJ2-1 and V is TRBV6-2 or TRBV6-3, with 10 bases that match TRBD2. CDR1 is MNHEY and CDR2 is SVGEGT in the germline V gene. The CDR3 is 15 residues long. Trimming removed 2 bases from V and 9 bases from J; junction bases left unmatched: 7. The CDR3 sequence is CASSYRAGGPGEQFF. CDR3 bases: TGTGCCAGCAGTTACCGAGCGGGGGGGCCGGGTGAGCAGTTCTTC.

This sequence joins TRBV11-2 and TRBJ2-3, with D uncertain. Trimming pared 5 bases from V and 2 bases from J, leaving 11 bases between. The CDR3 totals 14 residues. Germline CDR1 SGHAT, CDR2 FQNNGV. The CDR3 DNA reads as TGTGCCAGCAGCGCTCGGTCTTACACAGATACGCAGTATTTT. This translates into CASSARSYTDTQYF.

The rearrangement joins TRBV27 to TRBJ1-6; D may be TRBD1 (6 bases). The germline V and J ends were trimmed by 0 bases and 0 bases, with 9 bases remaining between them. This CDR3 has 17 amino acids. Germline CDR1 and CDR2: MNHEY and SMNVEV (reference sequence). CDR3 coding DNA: TGTGCCAGCAGTTTATCGGGGGCCAGCTCCTATAATTCACCCCTCCACTTT. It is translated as CASSLSGASSYNSPLHF.

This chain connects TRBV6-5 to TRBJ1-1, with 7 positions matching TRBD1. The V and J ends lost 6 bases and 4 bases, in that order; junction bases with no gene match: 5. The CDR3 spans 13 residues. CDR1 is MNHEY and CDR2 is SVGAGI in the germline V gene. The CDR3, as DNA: TGTGCCAGCAGACTCCAGGGGGGCACTGAAGCTTTCTTT. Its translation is CASRLQGGTEAFF.

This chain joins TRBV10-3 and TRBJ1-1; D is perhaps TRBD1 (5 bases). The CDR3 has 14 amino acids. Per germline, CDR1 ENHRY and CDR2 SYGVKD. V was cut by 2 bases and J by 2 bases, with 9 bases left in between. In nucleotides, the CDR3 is TGTGCCATCAGTGAGGGGGCGGGAAACACTGAAGCTTTCTTT. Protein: CAISEGAGNTEAFF.

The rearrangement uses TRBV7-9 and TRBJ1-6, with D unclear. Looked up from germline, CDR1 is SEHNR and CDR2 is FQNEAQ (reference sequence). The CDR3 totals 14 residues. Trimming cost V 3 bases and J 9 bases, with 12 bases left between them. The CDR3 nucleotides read TGTGCCAGCAGCTTGGGCGGGCTTGGTTCACCCCTCCACTTT. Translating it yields CASSLGGLGSPLHF.

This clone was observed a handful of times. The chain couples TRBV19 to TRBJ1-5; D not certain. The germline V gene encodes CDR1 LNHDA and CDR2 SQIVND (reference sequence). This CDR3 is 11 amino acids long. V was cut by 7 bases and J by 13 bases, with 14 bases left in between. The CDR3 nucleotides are TGTGCCAGTACCCTAGGAGAGGAACAGCATTTT. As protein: CASTLGEEQHF.

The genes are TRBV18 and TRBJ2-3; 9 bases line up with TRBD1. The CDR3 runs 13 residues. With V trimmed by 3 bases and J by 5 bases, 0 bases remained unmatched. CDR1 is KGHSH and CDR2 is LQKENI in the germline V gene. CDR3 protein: CASSPGQGDTQYF. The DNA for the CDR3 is TGTGCCAGCTCACCGGGACAGGGAGATACGCAGTATTTT.

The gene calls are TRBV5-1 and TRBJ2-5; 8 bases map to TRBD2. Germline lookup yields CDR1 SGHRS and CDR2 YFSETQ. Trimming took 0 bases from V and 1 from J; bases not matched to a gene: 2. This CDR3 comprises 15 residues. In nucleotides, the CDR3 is TGCGCCAGCAGCTTGGACAGCGGGGGCCAAGAGACCCAGTACTTC. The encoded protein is CASSLDSGGQETQYF.

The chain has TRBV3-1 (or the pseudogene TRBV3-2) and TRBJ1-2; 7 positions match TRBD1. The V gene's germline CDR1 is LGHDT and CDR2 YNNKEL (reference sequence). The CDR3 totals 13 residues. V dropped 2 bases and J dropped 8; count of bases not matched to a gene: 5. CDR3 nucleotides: TGTGCCAGCAGCCAACGACAGGGAGGCGGCTACACCTTC. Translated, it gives CASSQRQGGGYTF.

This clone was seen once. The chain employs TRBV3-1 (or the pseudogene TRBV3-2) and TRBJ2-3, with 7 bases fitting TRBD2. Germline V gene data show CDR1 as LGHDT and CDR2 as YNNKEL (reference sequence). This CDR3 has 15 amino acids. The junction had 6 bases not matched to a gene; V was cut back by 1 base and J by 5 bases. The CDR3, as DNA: TGTGCCAGCAGCCAAGGGAATGGGGGGGGAGATACGCAGTATTTT. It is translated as CASSQGNGGGDTQYF.

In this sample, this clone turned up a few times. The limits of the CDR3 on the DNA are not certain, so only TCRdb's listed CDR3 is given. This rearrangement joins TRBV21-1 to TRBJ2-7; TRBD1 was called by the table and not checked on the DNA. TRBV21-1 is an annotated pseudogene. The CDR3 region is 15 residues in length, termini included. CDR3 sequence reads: CASSKVGQGSYEQYF.

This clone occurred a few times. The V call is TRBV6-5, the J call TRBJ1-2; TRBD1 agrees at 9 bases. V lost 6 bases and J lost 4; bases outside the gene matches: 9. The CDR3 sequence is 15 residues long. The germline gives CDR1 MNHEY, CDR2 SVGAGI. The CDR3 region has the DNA TGTGCCAGCAGAGAGGACAGGGGAGGGGGCTATGGCTACACCTTC. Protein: CASREDRGGGYGYTF.

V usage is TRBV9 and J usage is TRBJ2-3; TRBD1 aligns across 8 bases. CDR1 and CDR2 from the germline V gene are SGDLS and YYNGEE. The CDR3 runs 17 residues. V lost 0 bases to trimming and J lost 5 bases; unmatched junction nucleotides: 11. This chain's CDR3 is CASSVGHGQGLVDTQYF. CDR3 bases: TGTGCCAGCAGCGTAGGCCACGGACAGGGACTTGTAGATACGCAGTATTTT.

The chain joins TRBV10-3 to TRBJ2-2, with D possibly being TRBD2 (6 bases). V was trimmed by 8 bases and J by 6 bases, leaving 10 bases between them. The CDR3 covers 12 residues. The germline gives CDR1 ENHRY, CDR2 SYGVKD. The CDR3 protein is CAIRREAGELFF. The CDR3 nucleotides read TGTGCCATCCGCAGGGAGGCCGGGGAGCTGTTTTTT.

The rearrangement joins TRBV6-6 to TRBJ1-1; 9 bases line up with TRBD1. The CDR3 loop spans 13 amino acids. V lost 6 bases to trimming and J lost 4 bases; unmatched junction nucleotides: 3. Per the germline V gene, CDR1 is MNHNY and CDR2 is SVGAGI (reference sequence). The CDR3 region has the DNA TGTGCCAGCAGCGGACAGGGGATCACTGAAGCTTTCTTT. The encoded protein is CASSGQGITEAFF.

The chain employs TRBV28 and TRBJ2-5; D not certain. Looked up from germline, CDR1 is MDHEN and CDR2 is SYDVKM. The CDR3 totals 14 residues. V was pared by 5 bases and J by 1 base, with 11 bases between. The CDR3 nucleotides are TGTGCCAGCAGTCCCTGGTCTACCCAAGAGACCCAGTACTTC. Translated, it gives CASSPWSTQETQYF.

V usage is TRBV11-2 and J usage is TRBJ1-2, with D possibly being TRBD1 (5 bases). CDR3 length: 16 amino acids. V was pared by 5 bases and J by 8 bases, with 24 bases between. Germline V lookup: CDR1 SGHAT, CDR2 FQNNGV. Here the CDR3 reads CASSPPAGGSRRGYTF. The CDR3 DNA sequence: TGTGCCAGCAGCCCCCCCGCCGGGGGATCTCGACGAGGCTACACCTTC. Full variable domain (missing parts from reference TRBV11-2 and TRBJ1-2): EAGVAQSPRYKIIEKRQSVAFWCNPISGHATLYWYQQILGQGPKLLIQFQNNGVVDDSQLPKDRFSAERLKGVDSTLKIQPAKLEDSAVYLCASSPPAGGSRRGYTFGSGTRLTVV.

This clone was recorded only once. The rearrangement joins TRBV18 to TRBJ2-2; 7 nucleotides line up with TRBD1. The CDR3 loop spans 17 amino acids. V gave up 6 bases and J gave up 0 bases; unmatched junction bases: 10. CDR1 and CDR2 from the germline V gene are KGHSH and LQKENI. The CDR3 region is CASSQTPGTANTGELFF. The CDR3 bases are TGTGCCAGCTCCCAAACTCCCGGGACAGCGAACACCGGGGAGCTGTTTTTT.